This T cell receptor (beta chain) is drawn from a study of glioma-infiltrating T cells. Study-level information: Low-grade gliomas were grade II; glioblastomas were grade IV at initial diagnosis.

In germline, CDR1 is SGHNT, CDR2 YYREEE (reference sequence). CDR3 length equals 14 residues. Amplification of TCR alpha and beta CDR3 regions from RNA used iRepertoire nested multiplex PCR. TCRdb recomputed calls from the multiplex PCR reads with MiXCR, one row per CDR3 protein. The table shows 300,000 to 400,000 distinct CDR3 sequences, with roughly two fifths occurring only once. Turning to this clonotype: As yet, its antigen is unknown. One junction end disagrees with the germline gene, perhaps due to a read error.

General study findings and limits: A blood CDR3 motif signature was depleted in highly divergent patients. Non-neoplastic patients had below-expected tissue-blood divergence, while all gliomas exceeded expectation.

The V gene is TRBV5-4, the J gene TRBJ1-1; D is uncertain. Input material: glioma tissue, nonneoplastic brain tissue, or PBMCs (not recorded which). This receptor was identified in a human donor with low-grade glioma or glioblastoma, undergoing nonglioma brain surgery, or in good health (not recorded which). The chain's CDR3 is CASSLAGLNIEAFF. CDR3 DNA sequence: TGTGCCAGCAGCTTAGCGGGATTGAACATTGAAGCTTTCTTT. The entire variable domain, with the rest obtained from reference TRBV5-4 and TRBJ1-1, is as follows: ETGVTQSPTHLIKTRGQQVTLRCSSQSGHNTVSWYQQALGQGPQFIFQYYREEENGRGNFPPRFSGLQFPNYSSELNVNALELDDSALYLCASSLAGLNIEAFFGQGTRLTVV.